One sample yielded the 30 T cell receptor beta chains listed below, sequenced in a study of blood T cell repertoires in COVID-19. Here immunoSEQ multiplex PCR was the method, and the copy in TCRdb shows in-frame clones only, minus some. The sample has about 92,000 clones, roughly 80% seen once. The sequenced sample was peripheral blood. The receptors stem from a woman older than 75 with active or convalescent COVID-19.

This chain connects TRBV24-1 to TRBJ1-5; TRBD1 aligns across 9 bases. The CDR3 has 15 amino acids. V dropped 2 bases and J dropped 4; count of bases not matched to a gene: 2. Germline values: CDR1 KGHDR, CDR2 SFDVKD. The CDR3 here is CATSDSDRGNQPQHF. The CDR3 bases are TGTGCCACCAGTGATTCGGACAGGGGAAATCAGCCCCAGCATTTT.

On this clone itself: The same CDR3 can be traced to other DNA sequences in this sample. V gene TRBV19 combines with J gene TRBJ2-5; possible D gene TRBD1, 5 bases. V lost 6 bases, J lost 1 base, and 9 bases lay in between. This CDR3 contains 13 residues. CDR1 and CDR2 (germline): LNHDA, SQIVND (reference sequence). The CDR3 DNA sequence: TGTGCCAGTAGCACAGGCTCCCAAGAGACCCAGTACTTC. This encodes CASSTGSQETQYF. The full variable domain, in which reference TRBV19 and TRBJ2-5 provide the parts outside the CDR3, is DGGITQSPKYLFRKEGQNVTLSCEQNLNHDAMYWYRQDPGQGLRLIYYSQIVNDFQKGDIAEGYSVSREKKESFPLTVTSAQKNPTAFYLCASSTGSQETQYFGPGTRLLVL.

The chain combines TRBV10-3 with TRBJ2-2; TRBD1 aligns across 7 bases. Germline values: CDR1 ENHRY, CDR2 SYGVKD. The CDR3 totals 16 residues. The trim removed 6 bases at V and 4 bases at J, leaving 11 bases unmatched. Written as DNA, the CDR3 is TGTGCCATCAGCCCCGGGACAGCCACGTCCACCGGGGAGCTGTTTTTT. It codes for CAISPGTATSTGELFF.

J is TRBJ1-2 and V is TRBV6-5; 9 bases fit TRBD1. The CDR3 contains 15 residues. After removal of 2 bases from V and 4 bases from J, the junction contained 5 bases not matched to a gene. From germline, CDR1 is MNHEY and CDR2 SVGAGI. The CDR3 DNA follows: TGTGCCAGCAGTTACGGGACAGGGAAAACCTATGGCTACACCTTC. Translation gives CASSYGTGKTYGYTF.

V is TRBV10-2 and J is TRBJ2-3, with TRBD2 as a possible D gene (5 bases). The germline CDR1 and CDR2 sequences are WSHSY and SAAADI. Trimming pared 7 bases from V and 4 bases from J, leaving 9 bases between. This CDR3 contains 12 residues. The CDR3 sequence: CASMEAADTQYF. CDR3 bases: TGCGCCAGCATGGAGGCGGCAGATACGCAGTATTTT.

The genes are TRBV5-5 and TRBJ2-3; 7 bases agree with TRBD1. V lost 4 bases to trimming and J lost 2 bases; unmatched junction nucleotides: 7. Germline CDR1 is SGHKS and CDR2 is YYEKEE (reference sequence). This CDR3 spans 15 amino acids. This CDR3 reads CASSITGETTDTQYF. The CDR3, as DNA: TGTGCCAGCAGCATCACAGGGGAGACCACAGATACGCAGTATTTT.

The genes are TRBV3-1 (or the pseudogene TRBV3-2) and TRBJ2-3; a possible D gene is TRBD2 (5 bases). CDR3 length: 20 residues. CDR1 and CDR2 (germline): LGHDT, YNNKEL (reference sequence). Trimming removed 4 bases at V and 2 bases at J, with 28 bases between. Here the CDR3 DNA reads TGTGCCAGCAGCCTCTCCCCTTGGACTTACCCTACCTCGAACACAGATACGCAGTATTTT. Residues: CASSLSPWTYPTSNTDTQYF.

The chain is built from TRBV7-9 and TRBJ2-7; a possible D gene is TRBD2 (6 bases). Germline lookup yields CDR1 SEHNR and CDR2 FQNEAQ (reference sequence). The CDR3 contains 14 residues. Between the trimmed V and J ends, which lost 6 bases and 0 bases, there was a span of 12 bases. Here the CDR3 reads CASRGGANSYEQYF. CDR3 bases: TGTGCCAGCAGGGGGGGTGCCAACTCCTACGAGCAGTACTTC.

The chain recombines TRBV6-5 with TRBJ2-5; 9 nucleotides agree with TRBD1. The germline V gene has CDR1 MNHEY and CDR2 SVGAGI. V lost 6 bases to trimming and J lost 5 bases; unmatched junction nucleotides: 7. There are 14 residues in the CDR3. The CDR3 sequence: CASRDRGGGETQYF. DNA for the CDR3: TGTGCCAGCAGGGACAGGGGAGGCGGGGAGACCCAGTACTTC.

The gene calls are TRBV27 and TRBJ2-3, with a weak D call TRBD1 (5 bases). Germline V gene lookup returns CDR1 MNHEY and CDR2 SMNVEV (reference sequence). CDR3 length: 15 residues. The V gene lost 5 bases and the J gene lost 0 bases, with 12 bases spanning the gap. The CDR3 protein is CASSATPGSTDTQYF. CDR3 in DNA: TGTGCCAGCAGTGCTACCCCAGGGAGCACAGATACGCAGTATTTT.

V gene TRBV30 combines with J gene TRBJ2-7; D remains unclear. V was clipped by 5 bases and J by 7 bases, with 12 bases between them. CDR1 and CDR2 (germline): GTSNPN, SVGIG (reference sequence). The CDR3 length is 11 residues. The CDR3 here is CAWSQVMEQYF. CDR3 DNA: TGTGCCTGGTCCCAGGTAATGGAGCAGTACTTC.

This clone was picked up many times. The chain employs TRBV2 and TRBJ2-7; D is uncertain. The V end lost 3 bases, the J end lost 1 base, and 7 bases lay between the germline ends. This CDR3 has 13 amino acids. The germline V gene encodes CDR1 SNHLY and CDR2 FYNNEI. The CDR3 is CASSDRISYEQYF. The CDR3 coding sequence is TGTGCCAGCAGTGACAGAATTTCCTACGAGCAGTACTTC.

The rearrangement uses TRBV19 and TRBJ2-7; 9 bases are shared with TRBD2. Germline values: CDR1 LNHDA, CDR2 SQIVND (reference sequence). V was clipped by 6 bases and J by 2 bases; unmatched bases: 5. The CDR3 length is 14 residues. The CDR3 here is CASSELAGTYEQYF. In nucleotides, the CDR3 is TGTGCCAGTAGCGAGCTAGCGGGGACCTACGAGCAGTACTTC.

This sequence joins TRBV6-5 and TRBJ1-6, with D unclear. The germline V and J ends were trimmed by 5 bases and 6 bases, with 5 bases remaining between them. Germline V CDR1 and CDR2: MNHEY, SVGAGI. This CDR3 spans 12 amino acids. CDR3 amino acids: CASSNSNSPLHF. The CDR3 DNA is TGTGCCAGCAGTAACAGTAATTCACCCCTCCACTTT.

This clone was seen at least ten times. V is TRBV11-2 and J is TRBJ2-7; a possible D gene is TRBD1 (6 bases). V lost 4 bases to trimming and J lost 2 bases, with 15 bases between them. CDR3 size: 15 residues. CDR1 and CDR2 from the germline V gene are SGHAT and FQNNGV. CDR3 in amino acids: CASSSSMGAAYEQYF. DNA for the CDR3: TGTGCCAGCAGCTCCTCGATGGGGGCGGCCTACGAGCAGTACTTC.

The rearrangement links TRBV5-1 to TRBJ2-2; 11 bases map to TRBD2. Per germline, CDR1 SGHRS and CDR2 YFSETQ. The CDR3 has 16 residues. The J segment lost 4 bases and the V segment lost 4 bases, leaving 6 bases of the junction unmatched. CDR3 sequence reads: CASSPGTSGGTGELFF. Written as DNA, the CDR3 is TGCGCCAGCAGCCCTGGGACTAGCGGTGGCACCGGGGAGCTGTTTTTT. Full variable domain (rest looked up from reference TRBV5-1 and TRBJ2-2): KAGVTQTPRYLIKTRGQQVTLSCSPISGHRSVSWYQQTPGQGLQFLFEYFSETQRNKGNFPGRFSGRQFSNSRSEMNVSTLELGDSALYLCASSPGTSGGTGELFFGEGSRLTVL.

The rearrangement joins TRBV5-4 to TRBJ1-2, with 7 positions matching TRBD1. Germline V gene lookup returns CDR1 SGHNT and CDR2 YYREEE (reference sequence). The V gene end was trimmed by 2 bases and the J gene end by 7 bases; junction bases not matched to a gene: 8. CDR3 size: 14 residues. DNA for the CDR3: TGTGCCAGCAGCTTAGTGACAGGGACCGGTGGCTACACCTTC. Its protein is CASSLVTGTGGYTF.

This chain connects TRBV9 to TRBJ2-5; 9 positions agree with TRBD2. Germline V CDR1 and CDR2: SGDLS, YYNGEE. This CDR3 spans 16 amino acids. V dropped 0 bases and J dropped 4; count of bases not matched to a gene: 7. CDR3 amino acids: CASSVGASGNAETQYF. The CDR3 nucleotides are TGTGCCAGCAGCGTAGGGGCTAGCGGGAATGCAGAGACCCAGTACTTC.

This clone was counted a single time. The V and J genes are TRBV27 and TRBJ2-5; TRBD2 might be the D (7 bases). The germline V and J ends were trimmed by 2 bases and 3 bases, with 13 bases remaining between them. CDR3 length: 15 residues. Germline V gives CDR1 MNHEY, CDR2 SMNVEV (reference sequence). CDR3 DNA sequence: TGTGCCAGCAGTTTAAGGGGGAGGGCCGAAGAGACCCAGTACTTC. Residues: CASSLRGRAEETQYF.

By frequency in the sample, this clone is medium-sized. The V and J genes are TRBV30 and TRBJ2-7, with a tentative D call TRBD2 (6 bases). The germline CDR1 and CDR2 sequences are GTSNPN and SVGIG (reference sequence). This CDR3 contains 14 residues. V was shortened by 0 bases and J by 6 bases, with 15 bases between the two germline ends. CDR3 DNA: TGTGCCTGGAGTGTACGCGGAGGGTATCTCGAGCAGTACTTC. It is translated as CAWSVRGGYLEQYF.

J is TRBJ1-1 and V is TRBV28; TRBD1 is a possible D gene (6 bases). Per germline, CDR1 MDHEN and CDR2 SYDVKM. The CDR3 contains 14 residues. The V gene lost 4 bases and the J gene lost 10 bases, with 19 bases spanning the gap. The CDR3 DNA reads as TGTGCCAGCAGTTCGCGAGGCCAGGGGTGGGGAGCTTTCTTT. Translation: CASSSRGQGWGAFF.

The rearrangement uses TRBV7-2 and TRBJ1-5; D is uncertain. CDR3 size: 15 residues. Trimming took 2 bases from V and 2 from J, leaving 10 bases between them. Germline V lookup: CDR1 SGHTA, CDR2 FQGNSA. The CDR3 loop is CASSLQGRGNQPQHF. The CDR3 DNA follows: TGTGCCAGCAGCTTACAAGGGAGAGGCAATCAGCCCCAGCATTTT. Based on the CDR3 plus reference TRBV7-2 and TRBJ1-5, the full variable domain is GAGVSQSPSNKVTEKGKDVELRCDPISGHTALYWYRQSLGQGLEFLIYFQGNSAPDKSGLPSDRFSAERTGGSVSTLTIQRTQQEDSAVYLCASSLQGRGNQPQHFGDGTRLSIL.

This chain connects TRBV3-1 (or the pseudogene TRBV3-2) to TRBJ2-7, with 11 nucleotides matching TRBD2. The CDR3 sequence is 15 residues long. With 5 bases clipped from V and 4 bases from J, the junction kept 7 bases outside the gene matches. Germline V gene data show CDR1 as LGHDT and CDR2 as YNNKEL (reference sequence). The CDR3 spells CASSWNSGGAYEQYF. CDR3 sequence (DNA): TGTGCCAGCAGCTGGAATAGCGGGGGGGCATACGAGCAGTACTTC.

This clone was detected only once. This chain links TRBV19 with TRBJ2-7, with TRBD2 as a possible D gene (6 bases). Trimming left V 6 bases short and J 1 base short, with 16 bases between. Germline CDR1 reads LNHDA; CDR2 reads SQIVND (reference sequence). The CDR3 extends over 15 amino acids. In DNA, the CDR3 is TGTGCCAGTAGAGAGGGGCGGGGACCGTCCTACGAGCAGTACTTC. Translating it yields CASREGRGPSYEQYF.

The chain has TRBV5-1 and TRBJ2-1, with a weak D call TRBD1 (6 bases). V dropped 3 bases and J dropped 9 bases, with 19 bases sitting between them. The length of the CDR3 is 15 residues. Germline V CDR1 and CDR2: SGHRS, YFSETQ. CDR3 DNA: TGCGCCAGCAGCTGGGAAACAGGGCTGTTTGGTGAGCAGTTCTTC. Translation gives CASSWETGLFGEQFF.

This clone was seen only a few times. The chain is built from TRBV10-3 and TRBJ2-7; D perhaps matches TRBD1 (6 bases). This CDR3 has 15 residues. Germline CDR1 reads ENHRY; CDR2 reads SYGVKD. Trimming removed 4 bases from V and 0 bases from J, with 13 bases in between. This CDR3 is CAISADDRHSYEQYF. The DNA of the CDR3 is TGTGCCATCAGTGCGGACGACAGGCACTCCTACGAGCAGTACTTC.

Here the CDR3 DNA reads TGTGCCAGCAGCCCCAGGGGTGGCACAATCTCCTACGAGCAGTACTTC. Encoded protein: CASSPRGGTISYEQYF. The chain joins TRBV7-2 to TRBJ2-7; D perhaps matches TRBD1 (6 bases). The CDR3 contains 16 residues. Germline V CDR1 and CDR2: SGHTA, FQGNSA. V was pared by 5 bases and J by 0 bases, with 17 bases between.

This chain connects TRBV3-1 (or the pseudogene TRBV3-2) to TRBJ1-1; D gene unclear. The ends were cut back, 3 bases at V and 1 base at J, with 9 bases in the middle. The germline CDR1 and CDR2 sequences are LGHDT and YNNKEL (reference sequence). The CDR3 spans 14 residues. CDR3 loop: CASSHPVSNTEAFF. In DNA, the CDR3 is TGTGCCAGCAGCCACCCCGTCTCGAACACTGAAGCTTTCTTT.

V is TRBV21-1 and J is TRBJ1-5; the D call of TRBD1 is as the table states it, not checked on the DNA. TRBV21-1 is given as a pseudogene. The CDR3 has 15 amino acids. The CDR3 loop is CASTTQGAPPGPQHF. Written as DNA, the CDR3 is TGTGCCAGCACCACGCAGGGGGCGCCCCCGGGGCCCCAGCATTTT.

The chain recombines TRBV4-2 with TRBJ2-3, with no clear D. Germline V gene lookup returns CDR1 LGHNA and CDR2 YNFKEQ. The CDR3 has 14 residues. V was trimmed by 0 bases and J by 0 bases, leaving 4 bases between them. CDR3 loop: CASSQDRSTDTQYF. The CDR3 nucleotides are TGTGCCAGCAGCCAAGATCGGAGCACAGATACGCAGTATTTT.